This T cell receptor beta chain stems from a study of cytotoxic CD8 clonotypes in ibrutinib-treated CLL. Overall study: Responses: 24 partial, 2 complete; after median around 64 months, about 14 stayed remitted, some 12 progressed.

The CDR3 length is 14 residues. V gave up 2 bases and J gave up 2 bases, with 7 bases separating them. The germline gives CDR1 SGHVS, CDR2 FNYEAQ. Only in-frame clones appear in the TCRdb table, and some are missing; sequencing was by immunoSEQ multiplex PCR. The table has approximately 70,000 clones, around 84% seen once. Note on this clone: Its cognate antigen is unknown.

Study findings and constraints: Public clonotypes were seen rarely and were contracted or stable on treatment.

The starting material was PBMCs, obtained at disease progression, from a patient treated with ibrutinib. This sequence originates from a human donor with chronic lymphocytic leukemia. The rearrangement joins TRBV7-6 to TRBJ2-1, with D unclear. CDR3 sequence: CASSLMRTYNEQFF. The CDR3 DNA reads as TGTGCCAGCAGCTTAATGCGGACCTACAATGAGCAGTTCTTC.